Listed here is a single TCR beta chain. The V gene lost 0 bases and the J gene lost 4 bases, with 11 bases spanning the gap. Germline assignment: CDR1 SGHRS and CDR2 YFSETQ. The CDR3 spans 14 residues. The PCR employed 60 Vbeta primers together with 13 Jbeta primers. As handled by the study authors: Unique TCR beta chains numbered 80 million to 95 million in a later analysis, with around 10 million shared. Repertoires were generated with immunoSEQ multiplex PCR, while TCRdb's copy carries only in-frame clones and drops some. Clonal size and the V and J genes are those of that table, whereas D and trimming came from the DNA. This sample has 140,000 to 150,000 clones; approximately 63% occur once, and the top ten carry roughly 2%. The sample is drawn from a study of cytomegalovirus exposure and HLA in healthy donors.

The sample was PBMCs. The chain carries TRBV5-1 and TRBJ2-7; D is perhaps TRBD1 (6 bases). The source of this sequence is a woman in her fifties or sixties in good health and CMV-seropositive. The CDR3 loop reads CASSLDRVGYEQYF. The CDR3 bases are TGCGCCAGCAGCTTGGACAGGGTAGGGTACGAGCAGTACTTC.